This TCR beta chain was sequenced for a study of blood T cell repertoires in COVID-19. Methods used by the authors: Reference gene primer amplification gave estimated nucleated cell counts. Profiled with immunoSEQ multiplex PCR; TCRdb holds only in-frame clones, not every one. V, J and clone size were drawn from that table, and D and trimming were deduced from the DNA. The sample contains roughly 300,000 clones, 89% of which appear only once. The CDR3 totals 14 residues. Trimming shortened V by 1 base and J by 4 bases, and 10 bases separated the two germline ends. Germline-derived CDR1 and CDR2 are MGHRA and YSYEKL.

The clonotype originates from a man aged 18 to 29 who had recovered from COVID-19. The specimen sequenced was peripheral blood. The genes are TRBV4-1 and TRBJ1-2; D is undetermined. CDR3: CASSQVSGVYGYTF. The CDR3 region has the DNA TGCGCCAGCAGCCAAGTCTCTGGAGTCTATGGCTACACCTTC.